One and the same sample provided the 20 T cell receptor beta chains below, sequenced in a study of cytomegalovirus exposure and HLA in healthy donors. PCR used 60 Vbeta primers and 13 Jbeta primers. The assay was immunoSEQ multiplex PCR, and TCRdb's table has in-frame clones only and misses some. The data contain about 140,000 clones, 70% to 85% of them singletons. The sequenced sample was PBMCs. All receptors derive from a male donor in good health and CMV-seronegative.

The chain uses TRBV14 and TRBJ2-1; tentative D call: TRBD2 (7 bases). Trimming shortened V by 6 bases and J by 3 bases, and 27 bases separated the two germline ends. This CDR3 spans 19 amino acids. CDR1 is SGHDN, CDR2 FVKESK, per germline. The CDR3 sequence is CASRRGGASDYLRYNEQFF. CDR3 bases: TGTGCCAGCAGGAGAGGGGGGGCTAGCGATTACCTCCGCTACAATGAGCAGTTCTTC.

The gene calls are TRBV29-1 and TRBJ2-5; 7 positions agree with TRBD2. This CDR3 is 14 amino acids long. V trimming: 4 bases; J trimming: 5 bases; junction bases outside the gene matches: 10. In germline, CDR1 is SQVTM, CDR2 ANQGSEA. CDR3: CSVVWGGGGETQYF. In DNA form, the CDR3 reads TGCAGCGTTGTCTGGGGGGGTGGTGGGGAGACCCAGTACTTC.

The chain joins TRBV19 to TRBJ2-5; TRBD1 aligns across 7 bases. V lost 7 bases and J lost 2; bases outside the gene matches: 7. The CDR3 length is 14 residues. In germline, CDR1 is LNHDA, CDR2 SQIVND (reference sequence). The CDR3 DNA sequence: TGTGCCAGTACACAGGGGAGATCGCAAGAGACCCAGTACTTC. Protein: CASTQGRSQETQYF.

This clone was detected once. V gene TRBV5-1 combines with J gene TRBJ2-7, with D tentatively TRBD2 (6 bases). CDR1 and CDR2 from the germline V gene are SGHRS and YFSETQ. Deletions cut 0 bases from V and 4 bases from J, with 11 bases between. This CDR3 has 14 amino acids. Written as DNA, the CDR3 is TGCGCCAGCAGCTTGGAACGGGAGATTTACGAGCAGTACTTC. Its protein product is CASSLEREIYEQYF.

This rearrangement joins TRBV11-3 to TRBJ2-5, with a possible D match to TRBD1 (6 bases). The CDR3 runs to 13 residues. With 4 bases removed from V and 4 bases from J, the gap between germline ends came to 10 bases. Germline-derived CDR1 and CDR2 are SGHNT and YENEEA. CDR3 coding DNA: TGTGCCAGCAGCTCCTCAGGGGCAGAGACCCAGTACTTC. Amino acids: CASSSSGAETQYF.

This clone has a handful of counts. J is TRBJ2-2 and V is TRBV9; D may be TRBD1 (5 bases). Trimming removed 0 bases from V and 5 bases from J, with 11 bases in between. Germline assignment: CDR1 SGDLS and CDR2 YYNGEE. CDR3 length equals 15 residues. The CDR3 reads CASSVEGLGTGELFF. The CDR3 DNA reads TGTGCCAGCAGCGTAGAGGGGCTGGGTACCGGGGAGCTGTTTTTT.

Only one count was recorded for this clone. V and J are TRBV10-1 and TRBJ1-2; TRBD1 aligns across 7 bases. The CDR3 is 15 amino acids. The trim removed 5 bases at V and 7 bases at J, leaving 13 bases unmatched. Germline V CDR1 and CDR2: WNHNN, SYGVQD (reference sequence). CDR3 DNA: TGCGCCAGCAGTCCTAGGACAGGCACCTTGGTTGGCTACACCTTC. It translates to CASSPRTGTLVGYTF.

The CDR3 sequence: CASTIGEFYEQYF. The DNA for the CDR3 is TGTGCCAGCACCATTGGGGAGTTCTACGAGCAGTACTTC. The chain couples TRBV28 to TRBJ2-7; tentatively, D is TRBD2 (5 bases). Trimming stripped 7 bases from V and 3 bases from J, with 13 bases between. Germline V gives CDR1 MDHEN, CDR2 SYDVKM. CDR3 length: 13 amino acids.

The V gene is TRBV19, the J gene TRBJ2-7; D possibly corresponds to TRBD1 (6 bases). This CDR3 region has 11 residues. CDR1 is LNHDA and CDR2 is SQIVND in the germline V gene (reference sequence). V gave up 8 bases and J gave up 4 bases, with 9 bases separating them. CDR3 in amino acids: CASPTGYEQYF. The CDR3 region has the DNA TGTGCCAGTCCTACAGGGTACGAGCAGTACTTC.

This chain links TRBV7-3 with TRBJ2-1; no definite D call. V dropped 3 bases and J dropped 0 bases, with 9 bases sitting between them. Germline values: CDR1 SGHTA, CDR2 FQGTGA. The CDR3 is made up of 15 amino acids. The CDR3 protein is CASSFILSSYNEQFF. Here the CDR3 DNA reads TGTGCCAGCAGCTTTATCCTGAGCTCCTACAATGAGCAGTTCTTC.

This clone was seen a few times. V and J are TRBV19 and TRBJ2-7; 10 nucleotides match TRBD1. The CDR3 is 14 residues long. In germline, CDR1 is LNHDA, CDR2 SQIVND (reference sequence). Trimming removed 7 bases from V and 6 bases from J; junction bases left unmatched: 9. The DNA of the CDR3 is TGTGCCAGTACACCGGGGACAGGGGAATCCGAGCAGTACTTC. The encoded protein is CASTPGTGESEQYF.

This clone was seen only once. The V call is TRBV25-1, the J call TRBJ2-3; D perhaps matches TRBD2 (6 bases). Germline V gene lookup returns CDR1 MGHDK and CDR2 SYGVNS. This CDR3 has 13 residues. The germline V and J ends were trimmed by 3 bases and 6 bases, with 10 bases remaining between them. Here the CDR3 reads CASSDGGRDTQYF. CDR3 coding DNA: TGTGCCAGCAGTGATGGGGGGAGGGATACGCAGTATTTT.

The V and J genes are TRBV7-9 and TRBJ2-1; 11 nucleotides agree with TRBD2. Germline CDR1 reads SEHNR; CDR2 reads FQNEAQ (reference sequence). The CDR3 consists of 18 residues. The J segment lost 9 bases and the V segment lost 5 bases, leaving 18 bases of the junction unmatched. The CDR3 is CASSPRTSGFDSKGEQFF. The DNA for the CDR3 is TGTGCCAGCAGCCCCCGGACTAGCGGGTTTGACTCAAAGGGTGAGCAGTTCTTC.

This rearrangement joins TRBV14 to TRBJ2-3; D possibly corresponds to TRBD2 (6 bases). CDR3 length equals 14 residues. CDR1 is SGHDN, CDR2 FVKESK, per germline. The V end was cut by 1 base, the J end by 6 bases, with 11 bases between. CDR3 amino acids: CASSQAGVVDTQYF. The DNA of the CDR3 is TGTGCCAGCAGCCAAGCGGGGGTGGTGGATACGCAGTATTTT.

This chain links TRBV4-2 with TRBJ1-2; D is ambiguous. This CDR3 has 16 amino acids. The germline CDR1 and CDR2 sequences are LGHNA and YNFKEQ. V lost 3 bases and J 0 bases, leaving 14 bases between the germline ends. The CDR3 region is CASSQAGIVANYGYTF. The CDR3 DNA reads TGTGCCAGCAGCCAGGCAGGAATAGTGGCTAACTATGGCTACACCTTC.

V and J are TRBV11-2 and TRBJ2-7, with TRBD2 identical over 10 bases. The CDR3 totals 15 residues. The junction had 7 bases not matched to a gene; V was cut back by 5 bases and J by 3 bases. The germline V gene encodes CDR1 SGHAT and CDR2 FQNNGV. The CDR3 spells CASSPRTSGNYEQYF. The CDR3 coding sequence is TGTGCCAGCAGCCCAAGGACTAGCGGAAACTACGAGCAGTACTTC. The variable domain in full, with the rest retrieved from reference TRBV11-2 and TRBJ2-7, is EAGVAQSPRYKIIEKRQSVAFWCNPISGHATLYWYQQILGQGPKLLIQFQNNGVVDDSQLPKDRFSAERLKGVDSTLKIQPAKLEDSAVYLCASSPRTSGNYEQYFGPGTRLTVT.

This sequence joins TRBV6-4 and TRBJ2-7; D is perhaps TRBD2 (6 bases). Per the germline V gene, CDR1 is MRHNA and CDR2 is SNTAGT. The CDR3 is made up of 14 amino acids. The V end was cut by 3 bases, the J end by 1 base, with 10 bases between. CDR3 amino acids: CASSESSGSYEQYF. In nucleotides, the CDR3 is TGTGCCAGCAGTGAATCAAGCGGGTCCTACGAGCAGTACTTC.

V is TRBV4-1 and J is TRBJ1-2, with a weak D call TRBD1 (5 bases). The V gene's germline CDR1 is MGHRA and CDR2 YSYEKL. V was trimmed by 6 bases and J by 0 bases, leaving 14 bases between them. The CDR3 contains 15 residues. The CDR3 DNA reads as TGCGCCAGCAGGGAAGCGGGGGTGACTAACTATGGCTACACCTTC. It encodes CASREAGVTNYGYTF.

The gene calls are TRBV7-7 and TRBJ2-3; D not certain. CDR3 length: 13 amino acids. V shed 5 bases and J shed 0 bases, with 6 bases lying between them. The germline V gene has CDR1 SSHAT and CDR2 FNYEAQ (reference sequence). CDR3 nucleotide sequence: TGTGCCAGCAGCCCCATTAGCACAGATACGCAGTATTTT. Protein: CASSPISTDTQYF.

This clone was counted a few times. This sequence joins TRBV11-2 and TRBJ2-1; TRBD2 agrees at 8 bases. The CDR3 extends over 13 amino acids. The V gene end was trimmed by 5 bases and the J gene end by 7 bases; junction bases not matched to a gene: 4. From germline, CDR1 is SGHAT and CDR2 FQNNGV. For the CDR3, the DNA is TGTGCCAGCAGCCCACTAGCGGCTAATGAGCAGTTCTTC. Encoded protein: CASSPLAANEQFF.